These 2 T cell receptor beta chains were all obtained from the same sample, sequenced in a study of blood T cells in healthy people across ages. Primed by a sample-barcoded 5' primer and a J-beta primer mix, a second PCR proceeded for about 6 to 12 cycles. TCRdb analysed the 5' RACE reads with MiXCR anew, one entry per CDR3 protein. The sample yields some 760,000 distinct CDR3 sequences, roughly 25% seen once. These data were also reused for a study on T cells of mothers and their children.

The sample taken for sequencing was blood. The receptors were sampled from a boy aged 5-17 years in good health.

The chain is built from TRBV12-5 and TRBJ2-3; TRBD1 matches at 8 bases. The CDR3 runs to 16 residues. J was trimmed by 2 bases and V by 5 bases; bases with no gene match: 9. Germline loops: CDR1 LGHNT, CDR2 FRNRAP. CDR3 DNA sequence: TGTGCTAGTGGTCAGGGGGCCGAGCCGGACACAGATACGCAGTATTTT. This encodes CASGQGAEPDTDTQYF.

The chain links TRBV6-6 to TRBJ2-7; D is perhaps TRBD1 or TRBD2 (5 bases each). The CDR3 has 14 amino acids. V lost 7 bases and J 3 bases, leaving 16 bases between the germline ends. Germline CDR1 is MNHNY and CDR2 is SVGAGI (reference sequence). The CDR3 here is CASTGTISHYEQYF. Here the CDR3 DNA reads TGTGCCAGCACCGGGACCATATCCCACTACGAGCAGTACTTC.